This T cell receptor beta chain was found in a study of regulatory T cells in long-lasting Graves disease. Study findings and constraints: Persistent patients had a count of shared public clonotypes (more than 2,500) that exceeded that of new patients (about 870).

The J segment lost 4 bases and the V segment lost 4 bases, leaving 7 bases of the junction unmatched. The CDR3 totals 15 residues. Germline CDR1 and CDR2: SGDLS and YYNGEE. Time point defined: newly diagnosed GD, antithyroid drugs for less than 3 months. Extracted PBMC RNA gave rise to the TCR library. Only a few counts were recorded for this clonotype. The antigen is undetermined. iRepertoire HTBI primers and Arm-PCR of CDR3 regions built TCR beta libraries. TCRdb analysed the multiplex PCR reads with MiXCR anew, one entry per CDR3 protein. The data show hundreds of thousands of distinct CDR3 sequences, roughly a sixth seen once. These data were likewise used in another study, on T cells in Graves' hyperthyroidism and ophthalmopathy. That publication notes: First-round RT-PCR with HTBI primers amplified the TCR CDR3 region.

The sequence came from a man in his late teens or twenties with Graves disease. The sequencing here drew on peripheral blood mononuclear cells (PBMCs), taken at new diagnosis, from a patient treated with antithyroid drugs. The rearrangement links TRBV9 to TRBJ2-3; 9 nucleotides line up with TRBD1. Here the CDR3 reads CASSPGQGASDTQYF. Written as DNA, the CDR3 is TGTGCCAGCAGCCCGGGACAGGGTGCGTCAGATACGCAGTATTTT. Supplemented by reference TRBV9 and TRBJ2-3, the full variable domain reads DSGVTQTPKHLITATGQRVTLRCSPRSGDLSVYWYQQSLDQGLQFLIQYYNGEERAKGNILERFSAQQFPDLHSELNLSSLELGDSALYFCASSPGQGASDTQYFGPGTRLTVL.